This T cell receptor (beta chain) came from a study of blood T cell repertoires in COVID-19. Study information: The United States, Italy and Spain provided the acute and convalescent COVID-19 samples. T cells, B-cell-depleted T cells, or PBMCs supplied cDNA or gDNA.

J was trimmed by 4 bases and V by 7 bases; bases with no gene match: 6. The CDR3 has 15 amino acids. Germline assignment: CDR1 KGHDR and CDR2 SFDVKD. Per the study methods: Amplified reference gene primers provided the basis for estimating nucleated cell counts. The method was immunoSEQ multiplex PCR; TCRdb's version includes in-frame clones alone and lacks a portion of them. The DNA gave D and trimming, while V, J and clone size come from that table. The sample includes about 210,000 clones, around 90% of them seen just once. The sequencing sample was made of peripheral blood. The V and J genes are TRBV24-1 and TRBJ2-1; TRBD2 matches at 10 bases. The sequence was collected from a man aged 30-40 years with acute or convalescent COVID-19. CDR3 coding DNA: TGTGCCACCAGGGGAACTAGCGGGAATTACAATGAGCAGTTCTTC. Translation gives CATRGTSGNYNEQFF.